This T cell receptor (beta chain) was identified in a study of cytomegalovirus exposure and HLA in healthy donors. Assay: immunoSEQ multiplex PCR; the TCRdb copy retains only in-frame clones and omits some. The sample consists of about 150,000 clones, just over 85% of them appearing once. This CDR3 is built from 13 residues. Per germline, CDR1 SGHDN and CDR2 FVKESK. V lost 2 bases, J lost 3 bases, and 7 bases lay in between. Sequenced: PBMCs. The clonotype was recovered from a human donor in good health. This chain joins TRBV14 and TRBJ1-2, with a possible D match to TRBD1 (5 bases). The CDR3 region has the DNA TGTGCCAGCAGCCAAAAACAGGACTATGGCTACACCTTC. It translates to CASSQKQDYGYTF.